This T cell receptor (beta chain) was sequenced for a study of blood T cell repertoires in COVID-19. Study as a whole: The study drew acute and convalescent COVID-19 samples from the United States, Italy and Spain. T cells, B-cell-depleted T cells, or PBMCs provided the cDNA or gDNA that served as material.

The Seattle site enrolled patients during active infection and followed them longitudinally. V was clipped by 5 bases and J by 15 bases; unmatched bases: 16. The CDR3 sequence is 16 residues long. In germline, CDR1 is LNHDA, CDR2 SQIVND (reference sequence). Sequenced by immunoSEQ multiplex PCR; TCRdb stores in-frame clones only, minus some. The table lists a few hundred thousand clones, over 75% of them singletons, with 0.87% in the top ten. The chain combines TRBV19 with TRBJ2-1, with 13 nucleotides matching TRBD2. This receptor was obtained from a human donor with COVID-19, enrolled during active disease. The donor label of this sample is uncertain. Material: peripheral blood. CDR3: CASSPQTSGRAVQLFF. The CDR3 DNA reads TGTGCCAGTAGTCCCCAAACTAGCGGGAGGGCCGTTCAACTGTTCTTC.